The 5 T cell receptor beta chains reported below all come from one sample, sequenced in a study of T cells in Graves' hyperthyroidism and ophthalmopathy. Amplified TCR beta CDR3 regions derived from RNA transcripts. Initially, a first-round RT-PCR of the TCR CDR3 employed the HTBI primer set. In TCRdb, the multiplex PCR reads were re-called with MiXCR into one record per CDR3 protein. The table lists nearly 600,000 distinct CDR3 sequences, more than 13% of them singletons. Sequencing was carried out using blood. These receptor sequences come from a woman aged 18-29 years with Graves' ophthalmopathy.

This clonotype was found many times. The rearrangement joins TRBV20-1 to TRBJ2-3; the D call may be TRBD1 or TRBD2 (5 bases each). V shed 1 base and J shed 1 base, with 6 bases lying between them. CDR1 and CDR2 from the germline V gene are DFQATT and SNEGSKA (reference sequence). The CDR3 length is 13 residues. Here the CDR3 reads CSARVGGTDTQYF. The CDR3 nucleotides read TGCAGTGCTAGAGTGGGGGGCACAGATACGCAGTATTTT.

This clonotype was counted a few times. The chain has TRBV6-6 and TRBJ1-2; 9 bases fit TRBD1. This CDR3 has 16 amino acids. Germline CDR1 is MNHNY and CDR2 is SVGAGI (reference sequence). With 0 bases clipped from V and 6 bases from J, the junction kept 8 bases outside the gene matches. CDR3: CASSYSTGGSSNGYTF. The CDR3 coding sequence is TGTGCCAGCAGTTACTCGACAGGGGGGTCCTCGAATGGCTACACCTTC.

This clonotype was recorded many times. The DNA of the CDR3 is TGTGCCTGGTGTGCGGCAGGAGCCCTAGGGGGCAATCAGCCCCAGCATTTT. It codes for CAWCAAGALGGNQPQHF. The rearrangement joins TRBV30 to TRBJ1-5; a weak D match, TRBD1 (5 bases). This CDR3 comprises 17 residues. Deletions cut 5 bases from V and 2 bases from J, with 22 bases between. The germline V gene has CDR1 GTSNPN and CDR2 SVGIG (reference sequence).

This clonotype was observed many times. The gene calls are TRBV12-3 or TRBV12-4 and TRBJ1-1, with 7 bases matching TRBD1. This CDR3 contains 20 residues. V gave up 6 bases and J gave up 0 bases; unmatched junction bases: 22. CDR3 bases: TGTGCCAGCAGCTCCACCCGTTTCCCTATGGGACAGACCATGAACACTGAAGCTTTCTTT. It specifies CASSSTRFPMGQTMNTEAFF.

The chain is built from TRBV27 and TRBJ2-7, with D tentatively TRBD2 (6 bases). With 4 bases removed from V and 4 bases from J, the gap between germline ends came to 17 bases. This CDR3 region has 15 residues. Germline V gene sequence: CDR1 MNHEY, CDR2 SMNVEV (reference sequence). The CDR3 nucleotides read TGTGCCAGCAGTTCGCCCCAACGGGGGAGTTACGAGCAGTACTTC. Amino acids: CASSSPQRGSYEQYF.